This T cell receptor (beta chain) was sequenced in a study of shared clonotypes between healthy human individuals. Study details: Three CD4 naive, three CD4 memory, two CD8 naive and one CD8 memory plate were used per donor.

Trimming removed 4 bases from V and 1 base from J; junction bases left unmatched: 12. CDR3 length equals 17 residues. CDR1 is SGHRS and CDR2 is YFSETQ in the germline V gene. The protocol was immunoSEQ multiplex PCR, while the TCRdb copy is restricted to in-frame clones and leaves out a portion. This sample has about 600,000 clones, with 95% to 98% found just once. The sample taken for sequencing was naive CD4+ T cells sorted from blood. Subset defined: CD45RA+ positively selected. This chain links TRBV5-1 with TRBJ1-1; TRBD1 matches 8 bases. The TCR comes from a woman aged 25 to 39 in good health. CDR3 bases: TGCGCCAGCAGCCTCAGACAGGGGCGGTGGAGGAACACTGAAGCTTTCTTT. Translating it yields CASSLRQGRWRNTEAFF.